Below are 21 T cell receptor beta chains sequenced from a single sample in a study of blood T cells in healthy people across ages. With a J-beta primer mix and a sample-barcoded 5' primer, a second PCR ran 7 to 11 cycles. TCRdb re-analysed the 5' RACE reads in MiXCR, keeping a single row per CDR3 protein. Of about 680,000 distinct CDR3 sequences listed, 45% to 50% are singletons. Sequences were obtained from blood. The origin of the receptors is a woman aged 55 to 70 in good health.

This chain connects TRBV7-2 to TRBJ2-1; no firm D call. Looked up from germline, CDR1 is SGHTA and CDR2 is FQGNSA. Trimming shortened V by 5 bases and J by 8 bases, and 13 bases separated the two germline ends. The CDR3 has 13 residues. CDR3 in DNA: TGTGCCAGCAGCCCAGTTGGAGCAGATGAGCAGTTCTTC. Translating it yields CASSPVGADEQFF. Looking up the rest from reference TRBV7-2 and TRBJ2-1 gives the full variable domain: GAGVSQSPSNKVTEKGKDVELRCDPISGHTALYWYRQSLGQGLEFLIYFQGNSAPDKSGLPSDRFSAERTGGSVSTLTIQRTQQEDSAVYLCASSPVGADEQFFGPGTRLTVL.

The sample holds a few counts of this clonotype. The chain carries TRBV20-1 and TRBJ1-5; D unresolved. V was trimmed by 3 bases and J by 6 bases, leaving 18 bases between them. Per the germline V gene, CDR1 is DFQATT and CDR2 is SNEGSKA (reference sequence). The CDR3 totals 15 residues. Here the CDR3 reads CSASIGGRAIQPQHF. In DNA, the CDR3 is TGCAGTGCTAGTATCGGAGGTCGGGCAATTCAGCCCCAGCATTTT.

The CDR3 nucleotides are TGTGCCAGCAGCCAAGCCGGGACCAATACCTACAATGAGCAGTTCTTC. It yields the protein CASSQAGTNTYNEQFF. The gene calls are TRBV3-1 and TRBJ2-1; D is possibly TRBD1 or TRBD2 (5 bases each). The V end lost 1 base, the J end lost 2 bases, and 12 bases lay between the germline ends. From germline, CDR1 is LGHDT and CDR2 YNNKEL (reference sequence). This CDR3 is built from 16 residues.

The chain has TRBV29-1 and TRBJ1-1, with no clear D. Germline-derived CDR1 and CDR2 are SQVTM and ANQGSEA. Trimming pared 7 bases from V and 0 bases from J, leaving 12 bases between. There are 13 residues in the CDR3. CDR3: CSAHHTMNTEAFF. CDR3 bases: TGCAGCGCTCACCACACGATGAACACTGAAGCTTTCTTT.

The V gene is TRBV30, the J gene TRBJ2-1; 11 bases match TRBD2. Looked up from germline, CDR1 is GTSNPN and CDR2 is SVGIG (reference sequence). CDR3 size: 15 residues. V gave up 1 base and J gave up 9 bases; unmatched junction bases: 8. This CDR3 is CAWSGTSGRSREQFF. The DNA for the CDR3 is TGTGCCTGGAGTGGAACTAGCGGGAGAAGTCGTGAGCAGTTCTTC.

The chain is built from TRBV9 and TRBJ2-5; 7 bases agree with TRBD2. Looked up from germline, CDR1 is SGDLS and CDR2 is YYNGEE. J gave up 5 bases and V 0 bases, and 7 bases lay outside the gene matches. The CDR3 spans 15 residues. The CDR3 loop reads CASSVGEGVPETQYF. The CDR3 region has the DNA TGTGCCAGCAGCGTAGGGGAGGGCGTTCCGGAGACCCAGTACTTC.

V is TRBV6-2 or TRBV6-3 and J is TRBJ1-1; D is ambiguous. V gave up 5 bases and J gave up 6 bases, with 19 bases separating them. The germline gives CDR1 MNHEY, CDR2 SVGEGT. This CDR3 contains 15 residues. The CDR3 DNA reads as TGTGCCAGCAGTAAGACGGAACCGCTGATCGCTGAAGCTTTCTTT. Residues: CASSKTEPLIAEAFF.

This clonotype has a count of ten or more. V is TRBV29-1 and J is TRBJ2-1, with TRBD2 matching 15 bases. The length of the CDR3 is 16 residues. From germline, CDR1 is SQVTM and CDR2 ANQGSEA. With 6 bases clipped from V and 0 bases from J, the junction kept 3 bases outside the gene matches. CDR3 sequence reads: CSVAGLAGGSYNEQFF. Written as DNA, the CDR3 is TGCAGCGTGGCGGGACTAGCGGGGGGCTCCTACAATGAGCAGTTCTTC.

This clonotype was counted between two and nine times. The chain links TRBV2 to TRBJ2-3; the D is unclear. Germline CDR1 reads SNHLY; CDR2 reads FYNNEI. Trimming removed 3 bases at V and 6 bases at J, with 7 bases between. The CDR3 runs 12 residues. Here the CDR3 DNA reads TGTGCCAGCAGTGAGGAGAGGGATACGCAGTATTTT. Translation gives CASSEERDTQYF.

This clonotype was picked up many times. The J gene is TRBJ2-3, the V gene TRBV29-1; D gene ambiguous. The V end lost 1 base, the J end lost 1 base, and 6 bases lay between the germline ends. Per the germline V gene, CDR1 is SQVTM and CDR2 is ANQGSEA. CDR3 length equals 13 residues. DNA for the CDR3: TGCAGCGTTGAAGTTTCCGGCACAGATACGCAGTATTTT. This gives the protein CSVEVSGTDTQYF.

This clonotype was picked up one time. This chain uses TRBV5-1 with TRBJ2-5; 8 bases match TRBD1. The DNA end favors TRBJ2-7, so the J call may be wrong. Looked up from germline, CDR1 is SGHRS and CDR2 is YFSETQ. The CDR3 contains 15 residues. In DNA form, the CDR3 reads TGCGCCAGCAGCTTCGGGGGACAGGTCCTCTACGAGCAGTACTTC. Amino acids: CASSFGGQVLYEQYF.

This clonotype was picked up a small number of times. The chain recombines TRBV7-9 with TRBJ2-7; weak D call: TRBD2 (5 bases). CDR1 is SEHNR and CDR2 is FQNEAQ in the germline V gene (reference sequence). Deletions cut 5 bases from V and 4 bases from J, with 18 bases between. The CDR3 totals 15 residues. The CDR3 spells CASSPRVGEVYEQYF. The CDR3 coding sequence is TGTGCCAGCAGCCCCCGGGTGGGAGAAGTATACGAGCAGTACTTC. The full variable domain, completed using reference TRBV7-9 and TRBJ2-7, is DTGVSQNPRHKITKRGQNVTFRCDPISEHNRLYWYRQTLGQGPEFLTYFQNEAQLEKSRLLSDRFSAERPKGSFSTLEIQRTEQGDSAMYLCASSPRVGEVYEQYFGPGTRLTVT.

The chain carries TRBV9 and TRBJ2-5; unclear D gene. The tail of the sequence fits TRBJ2-7 better, so the J call may be wrong. CDR3 length: 13 amino acids. Germline V gene lookup returns CDR1 SGDLS and CDR2 YYNGEE. The DNA of the CDR3 is TGTGCCAGCAGCGTAGGCCCCGAGTCCGAGCAGTACTTC. This translates into CASSVGPESEQYF.

The chain employs TRBV20-1 and TRBJ1-1; D call uncertain. V was trimmed by 2 bases and J by 7 bases, leaving 14 bases between them. Per germline, CDR1 DFQATT and CDR2 SNEGSKA (reference sequence). The CDR3 has 13 amino acids. The CDR3 DNA sequence: TGCAGTGCTAGAAACAGAGCTGATTTTGAAGCTTTCTTT. Translation gives CSARNRADFEAFF.

This clonotype occurred a few times. V is TRBV6-2 or TRBV6-3 and J is TRBJ1-1, with D maybe TRBD1 (5 bases). V shed 0 bases and J shed 3 bases, with 5 bases lying between them. The CDR3 loop spans 13 amino acids. Germline V lookup: CDR1 MNHEY, CDR2 SVGEGT. CDR3 sequence (DNA): TGTGCCAGCAGTTACTCGGGGCACACTGAAGCTTTCTTT. Translation gives CASSYSGHTEAFF.

The J gene is TRBJ2-3, the V gene TRBV4-3; 9 bases map to TRBD2. This CDR3 region has 16 residues. Germline CDR1 reads LGHNA; CDR2 reads YSLEER. V gave up 1 base and J gave up 5 bases; unmatched junction bases: 7. CDR3 bases: TGCGCCAGCAGCCAAGGGGCGGGAGGGCCTATAGATACGCAGTATTTT. Amino acids: CASSQGAGGPIDTQYF.

The V call is TRBV6-1, the J call TRBJ2-4; 9 bases are shared with TRBD1. The J call is doubtful: the DNA matches TRBJ2-7 better. This CDR3 is 15 amino acids long. Per germline, CDR1 MNHNS and CDR2 SASEGT. CDR3 residues: CASNRQGDTGYEQYF. CDR3 DNA sequence: TGTGCCAGCAACAGACAGGGGGACACAGGCTACGAGCAGTACTTC.

This clonotype was detected a few times. The rearrangement joins TRBV7-3 to TRBJ1-6; possibly TRBD1 for D (6 bases). Germline V gene data show CDR1 as SGHTA and CDR2 as FQGTGA. This CDR3 spans 14 amino acids. Trimming stripped 2 bases from V and 5 bases from J, with 7 bases between. The CDR3: CASSLGTNNSPLHF. As DNA, the CDR3 is TGTGCCAGCAGCTTAGGGACAAATAATTCACCCCTCCACTTT.

Comment on this clonotype: This may come from a read error, since a much larger clone is one base off. V is TRBV10-3 and J is TRBJ2-5, with 7 bases matching TRBD1. This CDR3 has 15 amino acids. Per the germline V gene, CDR1 is ENHRY and CDR2 is SYGVKD. The V and J ends lost 4 bases and 11 bases, in that order; junction bases with no gene match: 16. The DNA of the CDR3 is TGTGCCATCAGTGGACAGGGCGACCTATACAATGAGCAGTACTTC. It codes for CAISGQGDLYNEQYF.

This clonotype was seen a few times. The rearrangement joins TRBV7-2 to TRBJ2-7; 8 bases are shared with TRBD1. The CDR3 runs 14 residues. V shed 3 bases and J 3 bases; nucleotides not matched to a gene: 4. From germline, CDR1 is SGHTA and CDR2 FQGNSA. The CDR3 DNA sequence: TGTGCCAGCAGCTTGACAGGGGCGGTCTACGAGCAGTACTTC. Translation gives CASSLTGAVYEQYF.

This clonotype turned up a few times. The gene calls are TRBV7-9 and TRBJ2-4; a weak D match, TRBD1 (7 bases). The germline V gene encodes CDR1 SEHNR and CDR2 FQNEAQ (reference sequence). The CDR3 sequence is 17 residues long. Trimming pared 1 base from V and 0 bases from J, leaving 13 bases between. This CDR3 reads CASSLVAGQLAKNIQYF. The CDR3 DNA is TGTGCCAGCAGCTTAGTTGCGGGACAGCTAGCCAAAAACATTCAGTACTTC.